Given below is one T cell receptor beta chain in context. As originally analysed: By means of reference gene primer amplification, nucleated cell counts were estimated. Assay used: immunoSEQ multiplex PCR; TCRdb lists only in-frame clones, some missing. V and J calls and clone size are those listed in that table; D and trimming were worked out from the DNA. This sample carries approximately 260,000 clones, nearly 90% of them seen once, and the ten largest clones take 2.1%. Between the trimmed V and J ends, which lost 3 bases and 9 bases, there was a span of 9 bases. Per the germline V gene, CDR1 is DFQATT and CDR2 is SNEGSKA (reference sequence). The length of the CDR3 is 11 residues. The data stem from a study of blood T cell repertoires in COVID-19. Study overall: Spain, Italy and the United States supplied samples that represented acute and convalescent COVID-19.

Seattle patient enrollment occurred during active infection, with longitudinal follow-up thereafter. The specimen was peripheral blood. The clonotype was recovered from a woman aged 60 to 75 with COVID-19, enrolled during active disease. The chain employs TRBV20-1 and TRBJ2-1; D unclear. CDR3 nucleotides: TGCAGTGCTAGCGCGCTAAGTGAGCAGTTCTTC. Translated, it gives CSASALSEQFF.